The T cell receptor beta chain described here comes from a study of cytomegalovirus exposure and HLA in healthy donors (TCRdb year 2017). Turning to the overall study: According to a later analysis, the 120 validation repertoires were produced on the same platform as the roughly 720 repertoires of the first cohort. The study combined high-throughput TCR immunosequencing, statistical association of individual TCRs with disease status, and machine learning to predict cytomegalovirus infection status. A separate validation cohort of about 110 different subjects was used in addition to the 666-subject first cohort. The aim of the study was to test whether cataloging public T cell receptors could identify signatures of past pathogen exposure. Study-level results and caveats: According to the authors, the approach could potentially be generalized to other disease states and immunological phenotypes. In vitro tests confirmed that a few of the cytomegalovirus-associated TCR beta chains recognize cytomegalovirus antigens. A total of 164 TCR beta chains were listed by the study as associated with cytomegalovirus. All 120 or so repertoires were used to score co-occurrence in the validation cohort in a later analysis, because that analysis had no HLA typing for the cohort. Cytomegalovirus status was reported to be diagnosed by the classifier with high specificity and sensitivity in both the original and validation cohorts. Most TCR sequences were observed very rarely across donors, whereas some public TCRs were present in many individuals. A later analysis found that TCRs clustered in the first cohort also tended to co-occur in the approximately 120 validation repertoires, with approximately 93% of cluster scores above 0.

Donors formed part of the validation cohort, which comprised 120 subjects and was distinct from the first cohort of 690 or so subjects. The library was prepared using the immunoSEQ multiplex PCR assay. The paper's data handling went like this. To diagnose cytomegalovirus status from the catalog of TCR beta chain sequences, a statistical classification framework was built. Entries here come from immuneACCESS through TCRdb and include only in-frame sequences with V and J called. Some clones fail to appear in such tables; in the studies checked, an unresolved V gene covers under half of the shortfall, and the cause of the remainder is unknown. D and trimming were read from the DNA, whereas the V and J calls and clone size are those reported in that table. In all, the sample holds hundreds of thousands of clones, and around four fifths of those were seen once. Roughly 6% of the sample is in the top ten clones.

Based on the germline V gene (reference sequence), the CDR1 and CDR2 sequences are MNHNY and SVGAGI. From the cysteine up to the phenylalanine, the CDR3 has a length of 14 residues. Here the CDR3 DNA is all that survives: 42 bases in frame from base 1. V drops 7 bases and J drops 6 bases, leaving 18 bases in between. On this clone itself: Its antigen has not been determined. There are no base qualities to consult, and no much larger clone falls within one base.

The sequence was collected from a young woman in good health and CMV-seronegative. The sample consisted of PBMCs. In this chain, TRBV6-6 is recombined with TRBJ1-2, with the D segment identity uncertain. The bases read TGTGCCAGCACCCAGATTGCACTTTTTCATGGCTACACCTTC. The resulting protein is CASTQIALFHGYTF.